This paragraph covers one T cell receptor (beta chain) sequence. Its antigen is currently unknown. Germline V gene data show CDR1 as MGHRA and CDR2 as YSYEKL. Trimming took off 0 bases at V and 0 bases at J, with 11 bases between the two ends. This CDR3 has 16 amino acids. The data belong to a study of vaccination effects on CD4 cells after COVID-19. Study overall: Among convalescent patients, two provided samples 16 days and one week before vaccination.

Before any sequencing was done, the ViraFEST assay used viral peptide pools to expand antigen-specific CD4+ T cells. Subsequent to a culture period of approximately 11 days, CD4+ T cells were isolated. A PCR test confirmed that the person had SARS-CoV-2 infection between March and December 2020. Whole-study findings and limits: Mainly new clones induced by vaccination were found among post-vaccine spike-reactive clones in convalescents.

Assay used: immunoSEQ multiplex PCR; TCRdb lists only in-frame clones, some missing. The repertoire holds roughly 73,000 clones, around 70% seen once, with less than 6.5% in the top ten. The gene calls are TRBV4-1 and TRBJ1-2; a possible D gene is TRBD1 (6 bases). Sequencing was performed on CD4+ T cells from PBMCs cultured with HIV peptides, taken before COVID-19 vaccination. Subset here: HIV-1 Nef peptide pool negative control/reference culture. The clonotype comes from a human donor who had a prior SARS-CoV-2 infection. Here the CDR3 reads CASSQDGTTSNYGYTF. In nucleotides, the CDR3 is TGCGCCAGCAGCCAAGATGGGACAACTTCTAACTATGGCTACACCTTC.